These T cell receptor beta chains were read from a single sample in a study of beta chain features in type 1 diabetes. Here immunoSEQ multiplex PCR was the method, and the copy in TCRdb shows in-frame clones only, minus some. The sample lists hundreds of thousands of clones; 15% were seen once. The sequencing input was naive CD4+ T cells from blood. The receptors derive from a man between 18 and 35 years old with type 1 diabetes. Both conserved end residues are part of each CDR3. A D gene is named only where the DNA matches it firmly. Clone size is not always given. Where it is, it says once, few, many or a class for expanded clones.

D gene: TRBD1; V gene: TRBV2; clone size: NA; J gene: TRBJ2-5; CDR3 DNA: TGTGCCAGTAAACCGGACAGGTACCAAGAGACCCAGTACTTC; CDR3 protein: CASKPDRYQETQYF
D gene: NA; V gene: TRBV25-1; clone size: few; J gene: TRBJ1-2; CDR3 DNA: TGTGCCAGCAGGAGGGGGAACTATGGCTACACCTTC; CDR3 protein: CASRRGNYGYTF
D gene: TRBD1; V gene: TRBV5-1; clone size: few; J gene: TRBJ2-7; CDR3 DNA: TGCGCCAGCAGCTGGGACAGTCTCGAGCAGTACTTC; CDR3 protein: CASSWDSLEQYF
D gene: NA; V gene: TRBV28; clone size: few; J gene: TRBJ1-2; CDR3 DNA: TGTGCCAGCAGTTGGAGCTATGGCTACACCTTC; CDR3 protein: CASSWSYGYTF
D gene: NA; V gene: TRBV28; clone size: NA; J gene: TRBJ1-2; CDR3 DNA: TGTGCCAGCAGTTTGGACCCGGGGAGGCAAGCCTATGGCTACACCTTC; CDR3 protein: CASSLDPGRQAYGYTF
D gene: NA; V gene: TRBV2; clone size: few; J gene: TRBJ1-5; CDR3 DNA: TGTGCCAGCTCGTTCGGACAGCGCAATCAGCCCCAGCATTTT; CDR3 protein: CASSFGQRNQPQHF
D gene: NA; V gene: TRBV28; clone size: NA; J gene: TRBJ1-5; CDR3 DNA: TGTGCCAGCGCCGGGGTCCCCGGGGGCAATCAGCCCCAGCATTTT; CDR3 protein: CASAGVPGGNQPQHF
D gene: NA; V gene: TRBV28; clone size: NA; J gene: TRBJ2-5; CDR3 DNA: TGTGCCAGCAGTTTAGCGGGAAGCGGCAAAGAGACCCAGTACTTC; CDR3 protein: CASSLAGSGKETQYF
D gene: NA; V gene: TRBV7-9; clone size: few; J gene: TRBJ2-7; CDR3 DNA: TGTGCCAGCAGCTTTATCGGACGGACAAGGGAGGACCTCCTCTACGAGCAGTACTTC; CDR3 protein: CASSFIGRTREDLLYEQYF
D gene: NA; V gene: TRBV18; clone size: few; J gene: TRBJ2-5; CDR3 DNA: TGTGCCAGCTCACCACCCGACGGGGGTCAAGAGACCCAGTACTTC; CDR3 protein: CASSPPDGGQETQYF
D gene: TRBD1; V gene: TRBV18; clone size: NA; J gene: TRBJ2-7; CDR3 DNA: TGTGCCAGCTCGCCGGGACAGGGCAACGAGCAGTACTTC; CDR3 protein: CASSPGQGNEQYF
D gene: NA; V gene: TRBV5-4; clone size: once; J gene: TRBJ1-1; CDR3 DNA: TGTGCCAGCAGCCAGCAGAGAGAAGTAGGGGCAGCTTTCTTT; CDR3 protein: CASSQQREVGAAFF
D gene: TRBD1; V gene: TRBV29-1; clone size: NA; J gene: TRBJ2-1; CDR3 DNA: TGCAGCGTACGTTCACAGGGGGCCGACAATGAGCAGTTCTTC; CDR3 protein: CSVRSQGADNEQFF
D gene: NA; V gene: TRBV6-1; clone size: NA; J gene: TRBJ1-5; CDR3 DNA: TGTGCCAGCAGTGAACATAGCAATCAGCCCCAGCATTTT; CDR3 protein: CASSEHSNQPQHF
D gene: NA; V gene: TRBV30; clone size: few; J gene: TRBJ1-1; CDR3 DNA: TGTGCCTGGAGTGGGATGGTAGGGGCTGAAGCTTTCTTT; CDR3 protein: CAWSGMVGAEAFF
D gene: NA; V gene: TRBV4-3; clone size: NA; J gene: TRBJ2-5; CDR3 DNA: TGCGCCAGCAGCCAAGATTCTCTACCAGAGACCCAGTACTTC; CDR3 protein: CASSQDSLPETQYF
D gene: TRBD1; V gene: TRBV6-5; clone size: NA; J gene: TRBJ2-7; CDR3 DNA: TGTGCCAGCAGTCGGACAGGGTCCAACGAGCAGTACTTC; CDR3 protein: CASSRTGSNEQYF
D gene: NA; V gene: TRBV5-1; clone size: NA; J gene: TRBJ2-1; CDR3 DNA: TGCGCCAGCAGCCCGGAGTCCAATGAGCAGTTCTTC; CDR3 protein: CASSPESNEQFF
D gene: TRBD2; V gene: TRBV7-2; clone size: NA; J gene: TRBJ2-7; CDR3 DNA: TGTGCCAGCAGCTTCCTCTGGCGGGGGGGTGTCGAGCAGTACTTC; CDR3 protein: CASSFLWRGGVEQYF
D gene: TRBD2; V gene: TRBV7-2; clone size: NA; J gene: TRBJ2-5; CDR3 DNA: TGTGCCAGCAGCGCCAGACTAGCGGGAGGATCGGGGACCCAGTACTTC; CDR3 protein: CASSARLAGGSGTQYF
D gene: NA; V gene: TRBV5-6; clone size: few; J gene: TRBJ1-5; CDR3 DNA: TGTGCCAGCAGCCGAAAAACAGGGTATAGCAATCAGCCCCAGCATTTT; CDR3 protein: CASSRKTGYSNQPQHF
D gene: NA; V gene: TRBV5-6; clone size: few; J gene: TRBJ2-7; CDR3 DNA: TGTGCCAGCAGCTTGGGGTGGGCAGGGTCCTACGAGCAGTACTTC; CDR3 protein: CASSLGWAGSYEQYF
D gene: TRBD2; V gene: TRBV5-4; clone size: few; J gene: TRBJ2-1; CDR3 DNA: TGTGCCAGCAGCTTGGGACTAGCGGGCAATGAGCAGTTCTTC; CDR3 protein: CASSLGLAGNEQFF
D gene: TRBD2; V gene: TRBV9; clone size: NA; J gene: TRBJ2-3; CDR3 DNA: TGTGCCAGCGCGGGGGGTCGCACAGATACGCAGTATTTT; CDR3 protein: CASAGGRTDTQYF
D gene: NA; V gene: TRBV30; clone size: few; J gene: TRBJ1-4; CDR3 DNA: TGTGCCTGGACCCCAGGGTTAACTAATGAAAAACTGTTTTTT; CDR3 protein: CAWTPGLTNEKLFF
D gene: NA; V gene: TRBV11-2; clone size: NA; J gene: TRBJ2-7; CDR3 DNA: TGTGCCAGCAGCTCCGGGAGCTCCTACGAGCAGTACTTC; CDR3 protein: CASSSGSSYEQYF
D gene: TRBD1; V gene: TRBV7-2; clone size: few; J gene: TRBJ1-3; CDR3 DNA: TGTGCCAGCAGCAGACAGGGCTTTGGAAACACCATATATTTT; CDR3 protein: CASSRQGFGNTIYF